Shown below are 22 T cell receptor beta chains from a single sample sequenced in a study of blood T cell repertoires in COVID-19. The protocol was immunoSEQ multiplex PCR, while the TCRdb copy is restricted to in-frame clones and leaves out a portion. The sample includes some 100,000 clones, 80% to 90% seen only once; the top ten take around 2.1%. Material for sequencing was peripheral blood. These receptor sequences come from a man in his fifties or sixties with COVID-19, enrolled during active disease.

The chain carries TRBV5-1 and TRBJ2-2; 9 nucleotides match TRBD2. This CDR3 has 15 residues. The germline V gene has CDR1 SGHRS and CDR2 YFSETQ. V was clipped by 0 bases and J by 6 bases; unmatched bases: 3. The CDR3 loop is CASSLVAGGPGELFF. CDR3 coding DNA: TGCGCCAGCAGCTTGGTGGCGGGGGGGCCCGGGGAGCTGTTTTTT.

The V and J genes are TRBV9 and TRBJ1-2, with a weak D call TRBD1 (6 bases). The germline V gene encodes CDR1 SGDLS and CDR2 YYNGEE. Deletions cut 0 bases from V and 3 bases from J, with 9 bases between. This CDR3 comprises 14 residues. In nucleotides, the CDR3 is TGTGCCAGCAGCGTAGAACAGGGATACTATGGCTACACCTTC. Amino acids: CASSVEQGYYGYTF.

The chain links TRBV7-2 to TRBJ1-5, with 7 nucleotides matching TRBD1. Germline-derived CDR1 and CDR2 are SGHTA and FQGNSA. Losses at the gene ends were 6 bases for V and 5 bases for J; bases not matched to a gene: 13. The CDR3 loop spans 16 amino acids. CDR3 residues: CASREKGDSLYQPQHF. As DNA, the CDR3 is TGTGCCAGCAGGGAGAAGGGGGACAGTTTGTATCAGCCCCAGCATTTT.

This sequence joins TRBV24-1 and TRBJ2-5; D is unresolved. V lost 2 bases, J lost 4 bases, and 4 bases lay in between. CDR1 and CDR2 (germline): KGHDR, SFDVKD. The CDR3 length is 12 residues. The CDR3 sequence: CATSDSLETQYF. In DNA, the CDR3 is TGTGCCACCAGTGATTCCCTAGAGACCCAGTACTTC.

V is TRBV14 and J is TRBJ2-1, with 7 bases that match TRBD1. The V gene's germline CDR1 is SGHDN and CDR2 FVKESK. Trimming removed 4 bases from V and 3 bases from J; junction bases left unmatched: 9. CDR3 size: 16 residues. The CDR3 loop reads CASSRPTGPYYNEQFF. The DNA for the CDR3 is TGTGCCAGCAGCCGACCGACAGGGCCCTACTACAATGAGCAGTTCTTC.

The chain recombines TRBV27 with TRBJ2-3; weak D call: TRBD1 (6 bases). Germline assignment: CDR1 MNHEY and CDR2 SMNVEV (reference sequence). CDR3 length: 15 amino acids. The V end lost 5 bases, the J end lost 10 bases, and 22 bases lay between the germline ends. This CDR3 reads CASSPPGTLEGSQYF. CDR3 nucleotide sequence: TGTGCCAGCAGTCCCCCCGGGACACTGGAAGGGTCGCAGTATTTT.

J is TRBJ2-2 and V is TRBV3-1 (or the pseudogene TRBV3-2), with TRBD2 matching 9 bases. V dropped 4 bases and J dropped 2; count of bases not matched to a gene: 5. This CDR3 has 16 amino acids. Looked up from germline, CDR1 is LGHDT and CDR2 is YNNKEL (reference sequence). This CDR3 is CASSLGLALNTGELFF. Written as DNA, the CDR3 is TGTGCCAGCAGCCTGGGACTAGCACTAAACACCGGGGAGCTGTTTTTT.

CDR3 sequence (DNA): TGCGCCAGCAGTGGAGAGGGATTTGGTAATTCACCCCTCCACTTT. The encoded protein is CASSGEGFGNSPLHF. The chain couples TRBV10-2 to TRBJ1-6; no definite D call. Trimming stripped 4 bases from V and 6 bases from J, with 13 bases between. Looked up from germline, CDR1 is WSHSY and CDR2 is SAAADI. The CDR3 extends over 15 amino acids.

CDR3 DNA: TGTGCCAGCGGACCGACTACTAACACTGAAGCTTTCTTT. It encodes CASGPTTNTEAFF. The chain combines TRBV11-2 with TRBJ1-1; no clear D. Germline-derived CDR1 and CDR2 are SGHAT and FQNNGV. The CDR3 totals 13 residues. V lost 8 bases, J lost 2 bases, and 12 bases lay in between.

The CDR3 DNA reads as TGTGCCAGCAGTCTAGCTCCGGGGGACACTGAAGCTTTCTTT. As protein: CASSLAPGDTEAFF. V and J are TRBV27 and TRBJ1-1; maybe TRBD1 (5 bases). Trimming shortened V by 5 bases and J by 3 bases, and 13 bases separated the two germline ends. Germline assignment: CDR1 MNHEY and CDR2 SMNVEV (reference sequence). This CDR3 contains 14 residues.

CDR3 loop: CASSAGGGHTDTQYF. CDR3 coding DNA: TGTGCCAGCAGTGCGGGCGGGGGGCACACAGATACGCAGTATTTT. V gene TRBV25-1 combines with J gene TRBJ2-3, with 8 bases lining up with TRBD2. Germline CDR1 is MGHDK and CDR2 is SYGVNS. The CDR3 covers 15 residues. J gave up 2 bases and V 4 bases, and 5 bases lay outside the gene matches.

The V call is TRBV18, the J call TRBJ1-3, with 8 bases matching TRBD1. The CDR3 sequence is 16 residues long. The V gene end was trimmed by 6 bases and the J gene end by 0 bases; junction bases not matched to a gene: 7. Germline-derived CDR1 and CDR2 are KGHSH and LQKENI. The CDR3 protein is CASSRRDRSSGNTIYF. In DNA form, the CDR3 reads TGTGCCAGCTCGCGGCGGGACAGGAGCTCTGGAAACACCATATATTTT.

The V call is TRBV7-8, the J call TRBJ2-3; 7 bases are shared with TRBD2. The V gene end was trimmed by 5 bases and the J gene end by 4 bases; junction bases not matched to a gene: 9. CDR1 and CDR2 from the germline V gene are SGHVS and FQNEAQ. CDR3 length equals 15 residues. The CDR3, as DNA: TGTGCCAGCAGCCGACGGGCGGGGGTGGCAGATACGCAGTATTTT. Its protein product is CASSRRAGVADTQYF.

J is TRBJ2-7 and V is TRBV5-1, with D possibly TRBD2 on 5 matching bases. Germline V gene lookup returns CDR1 SGHRS and CDR2 YFSETQ. The V and J ends lost 0 bases and 3 bases respectively, with 13 bases between them. The CDR3 has 15 residues. The CDR3 coding sequence is TGCGCCAGCAGCTTGGGAGGGCAGGCCTACTACGAGCAGTACTTC. This encodes CASSLGGQAYYEQYF.

The chain joins TRBV2 to TRBJ1-6; D is unclear. The CDR3 length is 13 residues. The germline V gene encodes CDR1 SNHLY and CDR2 FYNNEI. Deletions cut 5 bases from V and 10 bases from J, with 12 bases between. CDR3 sequence reads: CASSPHDGSPLHF. DNA for the CDR3: TGTGCCAGCAGTCCACATGATGGCTCACCCCTCCACTTT.

The chain carries TRBV28 and TRBJ2-6; weak D call: TRBD2 (5 bases). The germline gives CDR1 MDHEN, CDR2 SYDVKM. The CDR3 sequence is 15 residues long. Between the trimmed V and J ends, which lost 6 bases and 2 bases, there was a span of 11 bases. The CDR3, as DNA: TGTGCCAGCAGCTCTATGCGGGCTGGGGCCAACGTCCTGACTTTC. Translating it yields CASSSMRAGANVLTF.

The J gene is TRBJ2-2, the V gene TRBV19; possibly TRBD1 for D (6 bases). Per germline, CDR1 LNHDA and CDR2 SQIVND (reference sequence). The CDR3 runs to 17 residues. V was pared by 3 bases and J by 3 bases, with 17 bases between. For the CDR3, the DNA is TGTGCCAGTAGTATTACAACAGGGTATTGGGACACCGGGGAGCTGTTTTTT. Residues: CASSITTGYWDTGELFF. The full variable domain, completed using reference TRBV19 and TRBJ2-2, is DGGITQSPKYLFRKEGQNVTLSCEQNLNHDAMYWYRQDPGQGLRLIYYSQIVNDFQKGDIAEGYSVSREKKESFPLTVTSAQKNPTAFYLCASSITTGYWDTGELFFGEGSRLTVL.

This rearrangement joins TRBV27 to TRBJ2-7; 8 bases are shared with TRBD1. J was trimmed by 2 bases and V by 6 bases; bases with no gene match: 3. The CDR3 has 13 residues. Germline V gene lookup returns CDR1 MNHEY and CDR2 SMNVEV (reference sequence). CDR3 bases: TGTGCCAGCAGACAGGGGGTCGCCTACGAGCAGTACTTC. This encodes CASRQGVAYEQYF.

The chain combines TRBV6-5 with TRBJ1-4; 9 bases map to TRBD1. Germline V gene data show CDR1 as MNHEY and CDR2 as SVGAGI. J gave up 4 bases and V 2 bases, and 2 bases lay outside the gene matches. The length of the CDR3 is 15 residues. The CDR3 region has the DNA TGTGCCAGCAGTTACGCGGGACAGGGTAATGAAAAACTGTTTTTT. Its protein product is CASSYAGQGNEKLFF.

This chain joins TRBV19 and TRBJ1-5; weak D call: TRBD1 (6 bases). V was cut by 4 bases and J by 10 bases, with 11 bases left in between. Germline assignment: CDR1 LNHDA and CDR2 SQIVND (reference sequence). The CDR3 runs to 12 residues. The CDR3 DNA follows: TGTGCCAGTAGTACCTCTGGGGGCCCCCAGCATTTT. Encoded protein: CASSTSGGPQHF.

The V and J genes are TRBV19 and TRBJ1-3, with D uncertain. Germline CDR1 reads LNHDA; CDR2 reads SQIVND (reference sequence). There are 14 residues in the CDR3. V lost 4 bases and J lost 0, with 7 bases in between. CDR3 residues: CASSTTSSGNTIYF. The CDR3 nucleotides are TGTGCCAGTAGTACGACATCCTCTGGAAACACCATATATTTT.

V usage is TRBV28 and J usage is TRBJ2-7; 9 nucleotides agree with TRBD2. V shed 5 bases, J shed 6 bases, and the junction held 11 bases outside the gene matches. Germline-derived CDR1 and CDR2 are MDHEN and SYDVKM. The CDR3 runs to 15 residues. CDR3: CASSQGAGGTVEQYF. The CDR3, as DNA: TGTGCCAGCAGTCAAGGCGCGGGGGGGACAGTCGAGCAGTACTTC.